The sequence of this T cell receptor (beta chain) was determined in a study of cytomegalovirus exposure and HLA in healthy donors. Study-wide results and limits: The listing of roughly 160 TCR beta chains classed them as cytomegalovirus-associated. Testing in vitro showed a few CMV-associated chains specific for CMV antigens.

This CDR3 is 15 amino acids long. Trimming cost V 5 bases and J 0 bases; bases outside gene matches: 2. Germline lookup yields CDR1 LNHDA and CDR2 SQIVND (reference sequence). Only in-frame clones appear in the TCRdb table, and some are missing; sequencing was by immunoSEQ multiplex PCR. Of some 170,000 clones in the sample, 80% to 90% were seen once. This clone was counted a single time. Its antigen is unknown. Donors were drawn from the approximately 110-subject validation cohort, separate from the approximately 620-subject first cohort. The J gene is TRBJ2-2, the V gene TRBV19, with 8 bases aligning to TRBD1. The sample consisted of PBMCs. This receptor was taken from a woman between 18 and 29 years old in good health and CMV-seronegative. The CDR3: CASSVQGANTGELFF. As DNA, the CDR3 is TGTGCCAGTAGTGTACAGGGGGCGAACACCGGGGAGCTGTTTTTT. Based on the CDR3 plus reference TRBV19 and TRBJ2-2, the full variable domain is DGGITQSPKYLFRKEGQNVTLSCEQNLNHDAMYWYRQDPGQGLRLIYYSQIVNDFQKGDIAEGYSVSREKKESFPLTVTSAQKNPTAFYLCASSVQGANTGELFFGEGSRLTVL.